One T cell receptor beta chain is described in this entry. These data originate in a study of blood T cell repertoires in COVID-19. For the study at large: Samples of COVID-19 (acute and convalescent) were obtained from the United States, Italy and Spain. T cells, B-cell-depleted T cells, or PBMCs provided the cDNA or gDNA that served as material.

CDR3 length: 12 amino acids. The V segment lost 8 bases and the J segment 7 bases; nucleotides outside the gene matches: 2. In germline, CDR1 is MGHRA, CDR2 YSYEKL. TCRdb keeps only in-frame clones here, not all; method: immunoSEQ multiplex PCR. The data contain fewer than 300,000 clones, roughly 90% of them seen just once; the ten biggest clones take up around 1.1%. Assignments of participants to cohorts depended upon their own reported clinical history. Two consecutive negative NP/OP PCR tests, clearance, or resolved symptoms defined Cohort 3 recovery. Sequencing used PBMCs or T cells enriched from blood (not recorded which). V is TRBV4-1 and J is TRBJ2-1; 10 nucleotides agree with TRBD2. This clonotype was sampled from a young woman who had recovered from COVID-19. The CDR3 reads CASSSGSNEQFF. The CDR3 DNA reads as TGCGCCAGCTCTAGCGGGAGTAATGAGCAGTTCTTC.